Listed below are T cell receptor beta chains from one sample, sequenced in a study of shared clonotypes between healthy human individuals. Repertoires were generated with immunoSEQ multiplex PCR, while TCRdb's copy carries only in-frame clones and drops some. This table has 450,000 to 650,000 clones, around 77% appearing once. The sequenced sample consisted of PBMCs. The source is a woman aged 40 to 50 in good health. Some clones in this sample may be carry-over from other donors' samples. The CDR3 runs from the conserved cysteine through the conserved F or W. D genes are given only for firm matches. The size of a clone is reported for some rows only, either as once, few or many, or as a class for expanded clones.

clone size,D gene,V gene,J gene,CDR3 DNA,CDR3 protein
NA,TRBD1,TRBV7-2,TRBJ2-3,TGTGCCAGCAGCGAACAGGGGGGAGAGCAGACAGATACGCAGTATTTT,CASSEQGGEQTDTQYF
few,NA,TRBV28,TRBJ2-7,TGTGCCAGCAGTTTGTTCGGCGCCACCCGGTATGGGGAGCAGTACTTC,CASSLFGATRYGEQYF
NA,NA,TRBV5-1,TRBJ2-1,TGCGCCAGCAGCTTGGAGGGGTCCGCCTACAATGAGCAGTTCTTC,CASSLEGSAYNEQFF
once,NA,TRBV15,TRBJ1-2,TGTGCCACCAGCAGAGAAGGGTTTGGCTACACCTTC,CATSREGFGYTF
NA,NA,TRBV14,TRBJ2-7,TGTGCCAGCAGCCCTTTCGTGGGGCTCCGGAACGAGCAGTACTTC,CASSPFVGLRNEQYF
few,TRBD2,TRBV28,TRBJ2-2,TGTGCCAGCAGTTCAGGACTAGGGGCGAGCACCGGGGAGCTGTTTTTT,CASSSGLGASTGELFF
NA,NA,TRBV6-4,TRBJ1-5,TGTGCCAGCAGTGTCCCGGGCTCCTTGGGCAATCAGCCCCAGCATTTT,CASSVPGSLGNQPQHF
NA,NA,TRBV2,TRBJ2-1,TGTGCCAGCAGTCCCCTCCAATACAATGAGCAGTTCTTC,CASSPLQYNEQFF
NA,NA,TRBV4-2,TRBJ2-7,TGTGCCAGCAGCCAAGAGCGGGACGGATCCTACGAGCAGTACTTC,CASSQERDGSYEQYF
NA,TRBD1,TRBV29-1,TRBJ1-4,TGCAGCGTAGATGGACAGGGGGCGACTAATGAAAAACTGTTTTTT,CSVDGQGATNEKLFF
few,NA,TRBV2,TRBJ1-6,TGTGCCAGCAGTGAATCACCGAAGGGTCATCGAAATTCACCCCTCCACTTT,CASSESPKGHRNSPLHF
NA,NA,TRBV11-1,TRBJ2-1,TGTGCCAGCAGCTTCGGCCCCAACAATGAGCAGTTCTTC,CASSFGPNNEQFF
NA,NA,TRBV18,TRBJ2-5,TGTGCCAGCTCACCTTATCCGGGGGTACAAGAGACCCAGTACTTC,CASSPYPGVQETQYF
NA,NA,TRBV6-1,TRBJ1-5,TGTGCCATCAGTGCGGGAGAAGATGGGAATCAGCCCCAGCATTTT,CAISAGEDGNQPQHF
NA,TRBD1,TRBV29-1,TRBJ2-7,TGCAGCGTTACCCGGAGGACAGGGCCAACCTACGAGCAGTACTTC,CSVTRRTGPTYEQYF
NA,TRBD2,TRBV28,TRBJ2-3,TGTGCCAGCAGTTTCCTCGAGACTAGCGGGAGAACAGATACGCAGTATTTT,CASSFLETSGRTDTQYF
NA,TRBD2,TRBV5-5,TRBJ2-7,TGTGCCAGCAGCTTTGCGGCGGGAGAGGTATACGAGCAGTACTTC,CASSFAAGEVYEQYF
NA,TRBD2,TRBV11-2,TRBJ2-4,TGTGCCAGCAGCCCTGGGACTAGCCTGAACAAAAACATTCAGTACTTC,CASSPGTSLNKNIQYF
NA,NA,TRBV5-1,TRBJ2-1,TGCGCCAGCAGCTTTTTGCGGGACAGTGAGCAGTTCTTC,CASSFLRDSEQFF
NA,NA,TRBV29-1,TRBJ1-4,TGCAGCGCACGGGGACAAGGGGGGTTTGAAAAACTGTTTTTT,CSARGQGGFEKLFF
NA,NA,TRBV19,TRBJ1-1,TGTGCCAGTAGTATATGGGGACAGAACACTGAAGCTTTCTTT,CASSIWGQNTEAFF
NA,NA,TRBV28,TRBJ1-5,TGTGCCAGCAGAACCACAACTCAGGGGTTGAGCAATCAGCCCCAGCATTTT,CASRTTTQGLSNQPQHF
NA,TRBD2,TRBV29-1,TRBJ2-7,TGCAGCGTTTTCAAAGCGGGAGGGGAAGAGCAGTACTTC,CSVFKAGGEEQYF
NA,TRBD1,TRBV5-4,TRBJ1-2,TGTGCCAGCAGCTTGGACCCACAGGGGGCGCAATATGGCTACACCTTC,CASSLDPQGAQYGYTF
NA,TRBD1,TRBV6-6,TRBJ2-7,TGTGCCAGCAGTCCCTCGGGACAGGGATACCACGAGCAGTACTTC,CASSPSGQGYHEQYF
NA,NA,TRBV11-3,TRBJ2-1,TGTGCCAGCAGCTTAGACTGGCGGAGGCCCAGTGAGCAGTTCTTC,CASSLDWRRPSEQFF
NA,TRBD1,TRBV6-1,TRBJ1-1,TGTGCCAGCAGGGGACAGGGATCGAACACTGAAGCTTTCTTT,CASRGQGSNTEAFF
NA,TRBD1,TRBV28,TRBJ1-3,TGTGCCAGCAGGAGTTCAGGGGGCTTGGGAAACACCATATATTTT,CASRSSGGLGNTIYF
NA,NA,TRBV2,TRBJ2-5,TGTGCCAGCAGTGGAGGGAGGAGCCAAGAGACCCAGTACTTC,CASSGGRSQETQYF
NA,TRBD1,TRBV6-6,TRBJ2-6,TGTGCCAGCAGCGAGACAGGGGATGGGGCCAACGTCCTGACTTTC,CASSETGDGANVLTF
NA,TRBD1,TRBV5-1,TRBJ1-2,TGCGCCAGCAGCTCGCAACCCGGGACAGGGGGCGAAGGCTACACCTTC,CASSSQPGTGGEGYTF
NA,NA,TRBV9,TRBJ1-3,TGTGCCAGCAGCGTAGGCGGGGATGGAAACACCATATATTTT,CASSVGGDGNTIYF
NA,TRBD2,TRBV7-6,TRBJ2-3,TGTGCCAGCAGCTTATATACGGGACTATTGGTACGGCAGTATTTT,CASSLYTGLLVRQYF
few,TRBD2,TRBV2,TRBJ2-7,TGTGCCAGCAGGACCGGGACTAGCCGCGACGAGCAGTACTTC,CASRTGTSRDEQYF
NA,TRBD1,TRBV19,TRBJ1-2,TGTGCCAGTAGTGTCCTAGGGGACAGTCGCTATGGCTACACCTTC,CASSVLGDSRYGYTF
few,NA,TRBV19,TRBJ1-3,TGTGCCAGTAGTACCAGGGTCGGCAGTCTCGGGGGAAACACCATATATTTT,CASSTRVGSLGGNTIYF
once,NA,TRBV11-3,TRBJ1-5,TGTGCCAGCAGCTTACCTGATTGGGGAAGGTTTAGCAATCAGCCCCAGCATTTT,CASSLPDWGRFSNQPQHF
NA,NA,TRBV6-6,TRBJ2-2,TGTGCCAGCAGTTACACAGGGTTGATTGAGGAGCTGTTTTTT,CASSYTGLIEELFF
once,NA,TRBV4-1,TRBJ2-2,TGCGCCAGCAGCTCTAGCGAGGGGGAGCTGTTTTTT,CASSSSEGELFF
NA,NA,TRBV2,TRBJ1-2,TGTGCCAGCAGGAGGTCAAACTATGGCTACACCTTC,CASRRSNYGYTF
NA,NA,TRBV30,TRBJ1-5,TGTGCCTGGATTTGTACAATCAGGTTGGGCAGTCAGCCCCAGCATTTT,CAWICTIRLGSQPQHF
NA,NA,TRBV20-1,TRBJ1-1,TGCAGTGCTTGGGCGAACACTGAAGCTTTCTTT,CSAWANTEAFF